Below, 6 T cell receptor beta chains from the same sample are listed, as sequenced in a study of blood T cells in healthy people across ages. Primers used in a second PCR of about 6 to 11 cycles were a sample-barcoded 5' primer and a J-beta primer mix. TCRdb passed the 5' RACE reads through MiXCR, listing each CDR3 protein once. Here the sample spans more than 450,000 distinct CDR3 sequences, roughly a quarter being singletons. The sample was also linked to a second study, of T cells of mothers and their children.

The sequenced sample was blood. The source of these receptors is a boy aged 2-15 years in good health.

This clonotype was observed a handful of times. The CDR3 DNA follows: TGCGCCAGCAGCCCGGCTGGGGGAGAGGCCTTAAAACTGTTTTTT. Protein product: CASSPAGGEALKLFF. The rearrangement uses TRBV5-1 and TRBJ1-4; a possible D gene is TRBD1 (5 bases). The CDR3 runs to 15 residues. V lost 4 bases and J 10 bases, leaving 20 bases between the germline ends. Germline CDR1 and CDR2: SGHRS and YFSETQ. The whole variable domain, filled in from reference TRBV5-1 and TRBJ1-4, reads KAGVTQTPRYLIKTRGQQVTLSCSPISGHRSVSWYQQTPGQGLQFLFEYFSETQRNKGNFPGRFSGRQFSNSRSEMNVSTLELGDSALYLCASSPAGGEALKLFFGSGTQLSVL.

As DNA, the CDR3 is TGCAGTGCCCACAGCGGGGGGCTTTTCGAGCAGTACTTC. Its protein is CSAHSGGLFEQYF. This chain uses TRBV20-1 with TRBJ2-5; 9 bases agree with TRBD2. The assigned J gene may be wrong: the sequence end matches TRBJ2-7 better. Germline V gene sequence: CDR1 DFQATT, CDR2 SNEGSKA (reference sequence). This CDR3 has 13 residues.

Here the CDR3 reads CASSFGQVLGETQYF. The CDR3 coding sequence is TGCGCCAGCAGCTTTGGACAGGTGCTAGGAGAGACCCAGTACTTC. The chain employs TRBV5-1 and TRBJ2-5; 7 bases agree with TRBD1. This CDR3 region has 15 residues. The germline CDR1 and CDR2 sequences are SGHRS and YFSETQ. V trimming: 2 bases; J trimming: 4 bases; junction bases outside the gene matches: 8.

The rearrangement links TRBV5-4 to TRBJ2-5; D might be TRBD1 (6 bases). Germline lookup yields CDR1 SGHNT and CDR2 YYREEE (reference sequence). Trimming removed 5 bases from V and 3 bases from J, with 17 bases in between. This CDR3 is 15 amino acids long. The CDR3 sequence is CASRTGSGLEETQYF. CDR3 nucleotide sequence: TGTGCCAGCAGGACAGGATCGGGGTTGGAAGAGACCCAGTACTTC.

The CDR3 sequence: CASSLSPGGLNEQFF. CDR3 nucleotide sequence: TGTGCCAGCAGCCTCTCACCGGGAGGGCTCAATGAGCAGTTCTTC. The chain has TRBV5-5 and TRBJ2-5, with 8 nucleotides matching TRBD2. The better agreement between TRBJ2-1 and the DNA end casts doubt on the J call. Looked up from germline, CDR1 is SGHKS and CDR2 is YYEKEE (reference sequence). This CDR3 comprises 15 residues.

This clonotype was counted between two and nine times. The DNA of the CDR3 is TGTGCCTGGGAAGGTGGGAAAGCTTTCTTT. Amino acids: CAWEGGKAFF. The chain combines TRBV30 with TRBJ1-1; D gene uncertain. The germline gives CDR1 GTSNPN, CDR2 SVGIG (reference sequence). The CDR3 contains 10 residues. V lost 5 bases, J lost 9 bases, and 10 bases lay in between.